This T cell receptor beta chain appears in the sequencing data of a study of response to subunit inactivated influenza vaccine. Study-level points and caveats: T cells newly recruited by each seasonal influenza vaccination are few, the authors suggested.

Remarks on this clonotype: Its antigen remains unidentified.

The CDR3 runs 14 residues. The V and J ends lost 4 bases and 3 bases respectively, with 10 bases between them. In germline, CDR1 is WSHSY, CDR2 SAAADI. TCRdb used MiXCR to reprocess the RT-PCR reads, holding one entry per CDR3 protein. The sample consists of about 160,000 distinct CDR3 sequences, under 13% of them appearing once. The chain employs TRBV10-2 and TRBJ2-1; D not resolved. The sequencing here drew on non-naive T cells sorted from PBMCs, taken roughly 47 days after vaccination. This TCR derives from a man aged 45 to 65 who received an inactivated influenza vaccine. The CDR3 protein is CASSGVVNYNEQFF. The CDR3 bases are TGCGCCAGCAGTGGGGTAGTCAACTACAATGAGCAGTTCTTC.